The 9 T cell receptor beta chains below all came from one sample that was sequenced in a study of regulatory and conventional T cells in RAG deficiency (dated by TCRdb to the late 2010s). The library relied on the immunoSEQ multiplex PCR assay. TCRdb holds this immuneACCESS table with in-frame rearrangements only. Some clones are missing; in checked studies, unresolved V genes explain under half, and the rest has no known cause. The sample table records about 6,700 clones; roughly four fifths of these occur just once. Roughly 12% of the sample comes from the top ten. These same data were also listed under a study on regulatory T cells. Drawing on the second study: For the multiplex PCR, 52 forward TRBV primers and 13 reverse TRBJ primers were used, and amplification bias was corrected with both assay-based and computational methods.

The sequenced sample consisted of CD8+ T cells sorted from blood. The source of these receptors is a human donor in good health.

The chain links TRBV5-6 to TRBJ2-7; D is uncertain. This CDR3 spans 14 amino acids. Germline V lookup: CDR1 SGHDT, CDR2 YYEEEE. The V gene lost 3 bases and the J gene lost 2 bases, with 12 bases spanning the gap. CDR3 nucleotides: TGTGCCAGCAGCTCCCTTCGAGGAGCCTACGAGCAGTACTTC. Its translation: CASSSLRGAYEQYF.

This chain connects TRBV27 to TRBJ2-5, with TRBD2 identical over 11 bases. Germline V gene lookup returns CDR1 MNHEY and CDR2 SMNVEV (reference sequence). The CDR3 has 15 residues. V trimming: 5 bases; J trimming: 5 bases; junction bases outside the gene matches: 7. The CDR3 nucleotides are TGTGCCAGCAGTGTTCTAGCGGGGGGAGGGGAGACCCAGTACTTC. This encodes CASSVLAGGGETQYF.

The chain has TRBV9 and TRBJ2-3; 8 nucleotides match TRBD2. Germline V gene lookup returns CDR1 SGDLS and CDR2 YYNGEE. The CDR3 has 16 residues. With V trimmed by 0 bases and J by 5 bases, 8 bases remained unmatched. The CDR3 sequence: CASSVVGGGIGDTQYF. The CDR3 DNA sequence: TGTGCCAGCAGCGTAGTCGGGGGGGGCATCGGAGATACGCAGTATTTT.

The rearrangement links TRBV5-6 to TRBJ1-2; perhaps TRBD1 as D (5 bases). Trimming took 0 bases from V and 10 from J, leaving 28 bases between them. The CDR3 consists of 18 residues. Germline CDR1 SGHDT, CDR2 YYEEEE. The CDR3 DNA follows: TGTGCCAGCAGCTTGGTTACCCCAACTGACAGTCCACGGAAGGACTACACCTTC. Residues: CASSLVTPTDSPRKDYTF.

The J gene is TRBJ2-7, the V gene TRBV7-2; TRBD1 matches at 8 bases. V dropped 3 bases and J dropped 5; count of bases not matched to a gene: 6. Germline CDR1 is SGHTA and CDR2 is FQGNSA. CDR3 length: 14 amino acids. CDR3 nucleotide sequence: TGTGCCAGCAGCTTCGGGACAGGACTCCACGAGCAGTACTTC. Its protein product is CASSFGTGLHEQYF.

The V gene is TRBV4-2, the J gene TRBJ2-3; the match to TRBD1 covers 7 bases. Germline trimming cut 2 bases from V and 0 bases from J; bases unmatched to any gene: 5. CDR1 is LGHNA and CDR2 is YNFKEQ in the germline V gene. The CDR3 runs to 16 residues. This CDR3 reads CASSQWTGGSTDTQYF. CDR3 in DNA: TGTGCCAGCAGCCAATGGACAGGCGGTAGCACAGATACGCAGTATTTT.

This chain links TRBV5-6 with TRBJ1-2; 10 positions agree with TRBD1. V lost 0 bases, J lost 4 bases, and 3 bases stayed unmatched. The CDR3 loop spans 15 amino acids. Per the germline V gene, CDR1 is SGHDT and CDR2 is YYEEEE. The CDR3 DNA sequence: TGTGCCAGCAGCTTGGGACAGGGGGCTGTCTATGGCTACACCTTC. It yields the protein CASSLGQGAVYGYTF. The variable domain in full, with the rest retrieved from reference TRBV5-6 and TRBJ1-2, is DAGVTQSPTHLIKTRGQQVTLRCSPKSGHDTVSWYQQALGQGPQFIFQYYEEEERQRGNFPDRFSGHQFPNYSSELNVNALLLGDSALYLCASSLGQGAVYGYTFGSGTRLTVV.

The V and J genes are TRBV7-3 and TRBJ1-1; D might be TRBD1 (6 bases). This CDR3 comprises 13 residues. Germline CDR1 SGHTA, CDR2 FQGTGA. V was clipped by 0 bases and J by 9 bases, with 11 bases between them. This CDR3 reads CASSLTSGAQAFF. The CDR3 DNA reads TGTGCCAGCAGCTTAACGTCGGGGGCTCAAGCTTTCTTT.

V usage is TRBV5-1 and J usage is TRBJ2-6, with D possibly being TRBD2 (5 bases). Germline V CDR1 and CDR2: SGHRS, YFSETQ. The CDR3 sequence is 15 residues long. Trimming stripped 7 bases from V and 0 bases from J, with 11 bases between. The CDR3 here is CASFGLNSGANVLTF. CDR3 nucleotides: TGCGCCAGCTTCGGACTGAACTCTGGGGCCAACGTCCTGACTTTC.